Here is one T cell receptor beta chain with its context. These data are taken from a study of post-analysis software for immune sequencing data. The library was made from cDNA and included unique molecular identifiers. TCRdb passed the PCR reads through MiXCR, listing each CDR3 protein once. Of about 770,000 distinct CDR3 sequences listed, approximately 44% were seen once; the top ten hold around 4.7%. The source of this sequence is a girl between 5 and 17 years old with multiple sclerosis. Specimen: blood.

The CDR3 DNA is TGTGCCAGCAGCTTAGGCGCGGGAGTCGTCAATGAGCAGTACTTC. Its protein product is CASSLGAGVVNEQYF. The chain has TRBV7-2 and TRBJ2-4; 7 bases agree with TRBD2. V was pared by 1 base and J by 13 bases, with 13 bases of the junction left unmatched. This CDR3 spans 15 amino acids. CDR1 is SGHTA, CDR2 FQGNSA, per germline.